The 10 T cell receptor beta chains presented below share a single source sample, sequenced in a study of radiation and T cells in renal cell carcinoma. Time point of the sample: baseline pretreatment blood. Treatment described: 15 Gy SBRT to primary tumor, nephrectomy 4 weeks later. The table came from immunoSEQ multiplex PCR; TCRdb's copy has only in-frame clones and leaves some out. This table has roughly 130,000 clones, 88% appearing once. Here the sequenced sample was blood, taken from a patient whose treatment included radiotherapy and nephrectomy. Receptors originate from a woman aged 45-60 years with renal cell carcinoma.

The rearrangement uses TRBV7-9 and TRBJ1-2; 8 nucleotides align to TRBD1. Germline V gives CDR1 SEHNR, CDR2 FQNEAQ (reference sequence). J was trimmed by 6 bases and V by 2 bases; bases with no gene match: 2. This CDR3 is 13 amino acids long. The CDR3 spells CASSLSGGDGYTF. In DNA form, the CDR3 reads TGTGCCAGCAGCTTATCAGGGGGCGATGGCTACACCTTC.

J is TRBJ1-6 and V is TRBV2; 8 bases map to TRBD1. Germline CDR1 reads SNHLY; CDR2 reads FYNNEI. Trimming at V came to 2 bases and at J to 7 bases, leaving 1 base not matched to a gene. This CDR3 region has 14 residues. The CDR3 sequence is CASSERTGNSPLHF. The DNA for the CDR3 is TGTGCCAGCAGTGAAAGGACAGGGAATTCACCCCTCCACTTT.

CDR3: CASSYRSWTGGFEQYF. The CDR3 DNA is TGTGCCAGCAGTTACCGATCCTGGACAGGGGGCTTCGAGCAGTACTTC. The J gene is TRBJ2-7, the V gene TRBV6-5; the match to TRBD1 covers 11 bases. V lost 2 bases, J lost 6 bases, and 9 bases stayed unmatched. Looked up from germline, CDR1 is MNHEY and CDR2 is SVGAGI. The CDR3 has 16 amino acids.

The chain is built from TRBV4-2 and TRBJ2-5, with a weak D call TRBD1 (7 bases). This CDR3 spans 16 amino acids. Trimming pared 3 bases from V and 5 bases from J, leaving 19 bases between. Looked up from germline, CDR1 is LGHNA and CDR2 is YNFKEQ. CDR3 residues: CASSQGGLQGRETQYF. DNA for the CDR3: TGTGCCAGCAGCCAGGGCGGACTACAGGGGAGGGAGACCCAGTACTTC.

The J gene is TRBJ2-7, the V gene TRBV6-5, with TRBD2 matching 10 bases. Per germline, CDR1 MNHEY and CDR2 SVGAGI. J lost 1 base, V lost 6 bases, and 6 bases had no gene match. CDR3 length: 15 residues. The CDR3 is CASRLAGGRSYEQYF. CDR3 DNA sequence: TGTGCCAGCAGATTAGCGGGGGGCCGATCCTACGAGCAGTACTTC.

The rearrangement links TRBV6-5 to TRBJ1-3, with D unclear. This CDR3 contains 13 residues. Germline V lookup: CDR1 MNHEY, CDR2 SVGAGI. V lost 6 bases to trimming and J lost 0 bases, with 6 bases between them. The CDR3 nucleotides are TGTGCCAGCAGACTAGGCTCTGGAAACACCATATATTTT. It specifies CASRLGSGNTIYF.

The chain combines TRBV4-2 with TRBJ2-7; the D gene is possibly TRBD1 (6 bases). V was trimmed by 0 bases and J by 3 bases, leaving 9 bases between them. The CDR3 is made up of 14 amino acids. The germline V gene has CDR1 LGHNA and CDR2 YNFKEQ. CDR3 coding DNA: TGTGCCAGCAGCCAAGATCAGGGGTACTACGAGCAGTACTTC. It codes for CASSQDQGYYEQYF.

The V and J genes are TRBV29-1 and TRBJ2-2; D uncertain. Germline CDR1 reads SQVTM; CDR2 reads ANQGSEA. V was shortened by 7 bases and J by 5 bases, with 11 bases between the two germline ends. The CDR3 length is 12 residues. Here the CDR3 reads CSGLQVTGELFF. The CDR3 DNA follows: TGCAGCGGATTACAAGTTACCGGGGAGCTGTTTTTT.

The chain uses TRBV29-1 and TRBJ2-3; weak D call: TRBD2 (6 bases). Germline V lookup: CDR1 SQVTM, CDR2 ANQGSEA. V lost 2 bases and J 4 bases, leaving 16 bases between the germline ends. The CDR3 loop spans 15 amino acids. Here the CDR3 reads CSVERTWSGSDTQYF. For the CDR3, the DNA is TGCAGCGTTGAACGGACGTGGAGCGGGTCAGATACGCAGTATTTT.

A single count supports this clone. The junction does not match germline at one end; this may be a read error. The CDR3 bases are TGTGCTAGCAGCTTTGGCCTGGACACTGAAGCTTTCTTT. Translation: CASSFGLDTEAFF. The genes are TRBV7-7 and TRBJ1-1; D is unresolved. The CDR3 covers 13 residues. CDR1 is SSHAT and CDR2 is FNYEAQ in the germline V gene (reference sequence).